These T cell receptor beta chains were read from a single sample in a study of T cells in Graves' hyperthyroidism and ophthalmopathy. TCRdb ran MiXCR on the multiplex PCR reads and lists one entry per CDR3 protein. In the table there are about 400,000 distinct CDR3 sequences, approximately 14% of which are singletons. Sequencing was done on a sample of blood. The receptors were gathered from a woman aged 18-29 years with Graves' hyperthyroidism. CDR3s include the opening cysteine and the closing phenylalanine or tryptophan. The order of the fields is clone size, D gene, V gene, J gene, CDR3 protein, CDR3 DNA. A D gene is named only where the DNA matches it firmly. Size values are once, few and many counts, or a class for expanded clones, and some rows have none.

clone size: NA
D gene: NA
V gene: TRBV29-1
J gene: TRBJ1-2
CDR3 protein: CSARLEGERSNYGYTF
CDR3 DNA: TGCAGCGCCCGCCTAGAGGGGGAGAGGTCTAACTATGGCTACACCTTC

clone size: many
D gene: NA
V gene: TRBV7-8
J gene: TRBJ1-5
CDR3 protein: CASSLEPEIYRSNQPQHF
CDR3 DNA: TGTGCCAGCAGCTTAGAGCCGGAGATCTACCGTAGCAATCAGCCCCAGCATTTT

clone size: NA
D gene: TRBD1
V gene: TRBV5-5
J gene: TRBJ1-2
CDR3 protein: CASNRGLSWDGYTF
CDR3 DNA: TGTGCCAGTAATAGGGGGCTAAGTTGGGATGGCTACACCTTC

clone size: few
D gene: NA
V gene: TRBV9
J gene: TRBJ1-4
CDR3 protein: CASSPGTPTNEKLFF
CDR3 DNA: TGTGCCAGCAGCCCCGGAACACCAACTAATGAAAAACTGTTTTTT

clone size: many
D gene: NA
V gene: TRBV12-3/TRBV12-4
J gene: TRBJ1-6
CDR3 protein: CASSRTGGISPLHF
CDR3 DNA: TGTGCCAGCAGCAGGACTGGGGGAATTTCACCCCTCCACTTT

clone size: NA
D gene: TRBD1
V gene: TRBV4-1
J gene: TRBJ1-5
CDR3 protein: CASSQKGQRRSNQPQHF
CDR3 DNA: TGCGCCAGCAGCCAGAAGGGACAGCGTAGGAGCAATCAGCCCCAGCATTTT

clone size: NA
D gene: TRBD1
V gene: TRBV6-6
J gene: TRBJ2-3
CDR3 protein: CASSYMGQGVPDTQYF
CDR3 DNA: TGTGCCAGCAGTTACATGGGACAGGGGGTACCAGATACGCAGTATTTT

clone size: NA
D gene: TRBD2
V gene: TRBV4-1
J gene: TRBJ2-3
CDR3 protein: CASSRSAGRELDTQYF
CDR3 DNA: TGCGCCAGCAGCCGGTCCGCTGGGCGGGAGTTAGATACGCAGTATTTT

clone size: NA
D gene: NA
V gene: TRBV5-1
J gene: TRBJ2-2
CDR3 protein: CASSLVSKSTGELFF
CDR3 DNA: TGCGCCAGCAGCTTAGTGTCGAAAAGCACCGGGGAGCTGTTTTTT

clone size: many
D gene: TRBD1
V gene: TRBV5-8
J gene: TRBJ1-4
CDR3 protein: CASSRGQGVEKLFF
CDR3 DNA: TGTGCCAGCAGCCGAGGACAGGGAGTAGAAAAACTGTTTTTT

clone size: few
D gene: NA
V gene: TRBV4-1
J gene: TRBJ2-5
CDR3 protein: CASSQDSSGGETQYF
CDR3 DNA: TGCGCCAGCAGCCAAGACTCATCCGGTGGAGAGACCCAGTACTTC

clone size: many
D gene: NA
V gene: TRBV6-1
J gene: TRBJ1-2
CDR3 protein: CASRRQGGDSNYGYTF
CDR3 DNA: TGTGCCAGCCGACGTCAAGGCGGAGACAGCAACTATGGCTACACCTTC

clone size: many
D gene: NA
V gene: TRBV15
J gene: TRBJ2-1
CDR3 protein: CATSRGNAQVYNEQFF
CDR3 DNA: TGTGCCACCAGCAGAGGAAATGCACAGGTTTACAATGAGCAGTTCTTC

clone size: many
D gene: NA
V gene: TRBV11-2
J gene: TRBJ1-6
CDR3 protein: CASSLDRGGHSPLHF
CDR3 DNA: TGTGCCAGCAGCTTAGATAGGGGGGGTCATTCACCCCTCCACTTT

clone size: many
D gene: TRBD1
V gene: TRBV27
J gene: TRBJ1-2
CDR3 protein: CASSSGQGANYGYTF
CDR3 DNA: TGTGCCAGCAGTTCGGGACAGGGGGCCAACTATGGCTACACCTTC

clone size: many
D gene: NA
V gene: TRBV5-1
J gene: TRBJ2-3
CDR3 protein: CASSLRDTQYF
CDR3 DNA: TGTGCCAGCAGCTTACGAGATACGCAGTATTTT

clone size: many
D gene: TRBD2
V gene: TRBV7-9
J gene: TRBJ2-7
CDR3 protein: CASSPSGGNYEQYF
CDR3 DNA: TGTGCCAGCAGCCCGAGCGGGGGGAACTACGAGCAGTACTTC

clone size: NA
D gene: TRBD1
V gene: TRBV20-1
J gene: TRBJ2-1
CDR3 protein: CSARSRTGGINEQFF
CDR3 DNA: TGCAGTGCTAGATCTCGGACAGGGGGGATCAATGAGCAGTTCTTC

clone size: many
D gene: NA
V gene: TRBV2
J gene: TRBJ2-3
CDR3 protein: CASSEQGLGPLVYF
CDR3 DNA: TGTGCCAGCAGTGAACAGGGTTTAGGTCCTCTAGTGTATTTT

clone size: many
D gene: NA
V gene: TRBV20-1
J gene: TRBJ1-1
CDR3 protein: CSARGETVNTEAFF
CDR3 DNA: TGCAGTGCTAGAGGCGAGACAGTGAACACTGAAGCTTTCTTT

clone size: many
D gene: NA
V gene: TRBV5-1
J gene: TRBJ2-3
CDR3 protein: CASSLSLGNGAPDTQYF
CDR3 DNA: TGCGCCAGCAGCTTGAGTCTAGGGAACGGGGCACCAGATACGCAGTATTTT

clone size: many
D gene: TRBD2
V gene: TRBV15
J gene: TRBJ2-1
CDR3 protein: CATSRDRASGRNEQFF
CDR3 DNA: TGTGCCACCAGCAGAGATAGGGCTAGCGGGAGGAATGAGCAGTTCTTC

clone size: many
D gene: TRBD1
V gene: TRBV20-1
J gene: TRBJ1-2
CDR3 protein: CSASQGARGYTF
CDR3 DNA: TGCAGTGCTAGTCAGGGGGCGAGGGGCTACACCTTC

clone size: many
D gene: NA
V gene: TRBV30
J gene: TRBJ1-4
CDR3 protein: CAWSKKGKGGEKLFF
CDR3 DNA: TGTGCCTGGAGTAAAAAAGGAAAGGGAGGCGAAAAACTGTTTTTT